Reported below is one T cell receptor (beta chain). The germline V gene encodes CDR1 KGHDR and CDR2 SFDVKD. The CDR3 consists of 18 residues. The V gene lost 5 bases and the J gene lost 2 bases, with 20 bases spanning the gap. This entry comes from a study of Graves' ophthalmopathy and Graves' hyperthyroidism. CDR3 regions of TCR beta were amplified from RNA transcripts. Investigators did first-round RT-PCR with HTBI primers, then second-round multiplex PCR. In TCRdb, the multiplex PCR reads were re-called with MiXCR into one record per CDR3 protein. Of some 520,000 distinct CDR3 sequences listed, 14% are singletons. Moderate-to-severe activity, CAS ≥3, NOSPECS ≥4 and duration under 3 months were recorded for donors with ophthalmopathy. Lactation, pregnancy, uncontrolled infections and other autoimmune diseases were all grounds for excluding patients.

The chain recombines TRBV24-1 with TRBJ2-2, with D perhaps given as TRBD1 or TRBD2 (7 bases each). The TCR was taken from a woman in her twenties or thirties with Graves' ophthalmopathy. Sequenced sample: blood. The CDR3 nucleotides are TGTGCCACCAGTGGTTCTCCAGGGGGGGGTACCAACACCGGGGAGCTGTTTTTT. Protein: CATSGSPGGGTNTGELFF.